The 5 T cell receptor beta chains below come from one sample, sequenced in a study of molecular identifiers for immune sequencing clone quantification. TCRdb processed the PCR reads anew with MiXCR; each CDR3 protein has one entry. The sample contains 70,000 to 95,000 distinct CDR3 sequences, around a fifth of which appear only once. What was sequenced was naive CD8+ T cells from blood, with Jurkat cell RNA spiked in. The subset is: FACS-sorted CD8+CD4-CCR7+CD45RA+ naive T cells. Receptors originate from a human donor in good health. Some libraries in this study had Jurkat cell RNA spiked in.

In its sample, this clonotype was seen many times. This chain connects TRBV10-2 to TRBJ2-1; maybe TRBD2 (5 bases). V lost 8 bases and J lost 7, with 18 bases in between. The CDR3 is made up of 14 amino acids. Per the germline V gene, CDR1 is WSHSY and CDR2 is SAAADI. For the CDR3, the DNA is TGCGCCAGCCAAGATCCCGGGATCCAGAATGAGCAGTTCTTC. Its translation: CASQDPGIQNEQFF.

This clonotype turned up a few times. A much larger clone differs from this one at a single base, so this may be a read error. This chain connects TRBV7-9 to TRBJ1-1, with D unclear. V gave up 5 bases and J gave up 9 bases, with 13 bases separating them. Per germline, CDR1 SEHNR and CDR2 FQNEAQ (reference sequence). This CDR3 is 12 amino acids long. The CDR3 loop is CASSPRDLQAFF. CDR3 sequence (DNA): TGTGCCAGCAGCCCCCGGGATCTTCAAGCTTTCTTT.

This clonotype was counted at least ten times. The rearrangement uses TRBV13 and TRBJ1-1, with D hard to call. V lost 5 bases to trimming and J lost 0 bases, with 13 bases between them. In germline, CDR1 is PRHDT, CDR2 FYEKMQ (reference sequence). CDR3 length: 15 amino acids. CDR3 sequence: CASSPKGVLNTEAFF. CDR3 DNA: TGTGCCAGCAGCCCTAAGGGAGTTCTGAACACTGAAGCTTTCTTT.

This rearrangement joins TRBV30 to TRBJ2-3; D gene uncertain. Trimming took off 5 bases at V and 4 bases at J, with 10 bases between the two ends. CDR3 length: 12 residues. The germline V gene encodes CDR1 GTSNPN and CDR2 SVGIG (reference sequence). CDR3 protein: CAWDVGADTQYF. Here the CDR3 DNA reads TGTGCCTGGGACGTTGGGGCAGATACGCAGTATTTT.

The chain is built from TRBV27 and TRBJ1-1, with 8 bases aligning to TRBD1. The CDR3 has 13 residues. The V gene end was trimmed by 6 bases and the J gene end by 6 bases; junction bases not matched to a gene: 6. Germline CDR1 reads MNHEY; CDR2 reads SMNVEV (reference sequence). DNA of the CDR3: TGTGCCAGCAGCCGTGGACAGGGCTCTGAAGCTTTCTTT. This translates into CASSRGQGSEAFF.